The rows below give T cell receptor beta chains drawn from one sample of a study of blood T cell repertoires in COVID-19. Produced via immunoSEQ multiplex PCR; TCRdb's table is partial and in-frame only. The sample has about 240,000 clones, 75% to 85% seen once. What was sequenced was peripheral blood. These receptors all come from a woman of 80 years or more with COVID-19, enrolled during active disease. The conserved cysteine and the conserved F or W are not part of the CDR3 here.

TRBV18,TRBJ2-5,ASSPLGETQY
TRBV3-1/TRBV3-2,TRBJ1-2,ASSVTQGYYGYT
TRBV7-6,TRBJ2-5,ASSSGSFIGETQY
TRBV3-1/TRBV3-2,TRBJ2-7,ASSLSGTGRNEQY
TRBV11-2,TRBJ1-3,ASSLVRVTGNTIY
TRBV7-2,TRBJ1-6,ASSWDRLGYSYNSPLH
TRBV2,TRBJ2-7,ASSEKLTSGGVLGEQY
TRBV5-6,TRBJ2-3,ASSLIAARGDTQY
TRBV6-6,TRBJ1-2,ASSLPGQRGT
TRBV5-1,TRBJ1-5,ASSLGDSSNQPQH
TRBV12-5,TRBJ2-5,ASGLGSGSYRAETQY
TRBV12-3/TRBV12-4,TRBJ1-1,ASSFFPVTEAF
TRBV2,TRBJ1-2,ASTLQGRGLGGYT
TRBV6-5,TRBJ2-7,ASYQSGGTQQY
TRBV18,TRBJ1-2,ASSLDRYGYT
TRBV11-2,TRBJ2-1,ASSERGGPYNEQF
TRBV12-3/TRBV12-4,TRBJ2-3,ASCTSATDTQY
TRBV30,TRBJ2-7,AWNKVAGAREQY
TRBV29-1,TRBJ2-3,SVEIVGLARTDTQY
TRBV4-2,TRBJ1-3,ASSQDPDRAGNTIY
TRBV5-6,TRBJ2-1,ASSLEGRRPLNEQF
TRBV24-1,TRBJ1-1,ATSDPRRDSTEAF
TRBV7-2,TRBJ1-4,ASSLANNPNEKLF
TRBV6-2/TRBV6-3,TRBJ2-7,ASSSSTGSYEQY
TRBV5-5,TRBJ1-2,ASSLGSGGGYT
TRBV5-1,TRBJ1-2,ASSLGVRGSYGYT
TRBV6-2/TRBV6-3,TRBJ1-2,ASSDSTYGYT
TRBV7-3,TRBJ2-3,ASSLSYISGRAREDTQY
TRBV6-5,TRBJ2-3,ASLRSRATDTQY
TRBV15,TRBJ2-1,ATSRASGVDEQF
TRBV19,TRBJ2-7,ASRKTSKNYEQY
TRBV15,TRBJ1-2,ATSRAGQGIGYGYT
TRBV24-1,TRBJ2-1,ATSDPTSGSREQF
TRBV6-1,TRBJ1-2,ASSETWALSFTRGYT
TRBV19,TRBJ2-7,ASSLRGGRESYEQY
TRBV10-1,TRBJ1-1,ASSPGGKGTEAF
TRBV2,TRBJ1-2,ASRTGTGGSGYT
TRBV4-1,TRBJ2-5,ASSQVLGGETQY
TRBV24-1,TRBJ1-2,ATSPGSGYGYT
TRBV15,TRBJ1-4,ATSPTATNEKLF
TRBV2,TRBJ1-1,ASTLLWTGQNTEAF
TRBV7-2,TRBJ2-2,ASKAWSVNTGELF
TRBV29-1,TRBJ1-5,SAMGTESNQPQH
TRBV7-2,TRBJ2-7,ASSLAILGPYEQY
TRBV7-2,TRBJ2-3,ASSTSGTSGAPQY
TRBV7-8,TRBJ1-6,ASSPQGPQNNSPLH
TRBV7-8,TRBJ2-7,ASQTRWGPYEQY
TRBV16,TRBJ1-1,ASSQFTQGTEAF
TRBV18,TRBJ1-1,ASSPRPIGRETEAF
TRBV30,TRBJ1-1,AWSGDGGTPNTEAF
TRBV20-1,TRBJ2-6,SASSGSGANVLT
TRBV3-1/TRBV3-2,TRBJ1-6,ASSQDWALPWAVNSPLH
TRBV7-9,TRBJ2-1,ASSLWGGEGEQF
TRBV7-2,TRBJ2-7,ASSSFYEQY
TRBV6-5,TRBJ1-5,ASSLRGPNQPQH
TRBV30,TRBJ1-2,AWSDQTMPYYT
TRBV5-5,TRBJ1-2,ASSLGRGEGYT
TRBV10-3,TRBJ1-2,AISPGQGSNGYT
TRBV7-9,TRBJ1-1,ASSSPGQGAQAF